This T cell receptor (beta chain) was recorded in a study of shared clonotypes between healthy human individuals. The CD4+ fraction was divided into a CD45RA+ naive subset and a CD45RA-negative memory subset. Libraries were prepared by immunoSEQ multiplex PCR; TCRdb keeps only in-frame clonotypes and omits some of them. This sample has 2 million to 3 million clones, with 80% to 95% found just once. The CDR3 consists of 14 residues. Germline V gene sequence: CDR1 SGHVS, CDR2 FQNEAQ. V was trimmed by 5 bases and J by 0 bases, leaving 8 bases between them. The TCR comes from a young man in good health. Some clones in this sample may be carry-over from other donors' samples. Sample: naive CD4+ T cells from PBMCs. Subset: CD45RA+ positively selected. This chain connects TRBV7-8 to TRBJ2-1; perhaps TRBD2 as D (5 bases). The CDR3 protein is CASSPGVSYNEQFF. CDR3 sequence (DNA): TGTGCCAGCAGCCCCGGGGTCTCCTACAATGAGCAGTTCTTC.